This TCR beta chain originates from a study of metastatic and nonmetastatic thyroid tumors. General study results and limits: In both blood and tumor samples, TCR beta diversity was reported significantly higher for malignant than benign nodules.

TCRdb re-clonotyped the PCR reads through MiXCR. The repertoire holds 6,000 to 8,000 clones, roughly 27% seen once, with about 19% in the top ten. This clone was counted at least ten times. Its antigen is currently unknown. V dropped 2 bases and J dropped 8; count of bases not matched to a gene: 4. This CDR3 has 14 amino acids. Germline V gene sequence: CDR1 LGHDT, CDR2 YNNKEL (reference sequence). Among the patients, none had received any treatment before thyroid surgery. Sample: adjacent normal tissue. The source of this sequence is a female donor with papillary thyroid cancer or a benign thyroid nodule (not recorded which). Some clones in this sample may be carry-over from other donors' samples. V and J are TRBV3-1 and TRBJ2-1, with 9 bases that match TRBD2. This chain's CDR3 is CASSQKAGGDEQFF. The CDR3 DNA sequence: TGTGCCAGCAGCCAAAAAGCGGGAGGCGATGAGCAGTTCTTC.